A selection of T cell receptor beta chains follows, all from one sample in a study of blood T cell repertoires in COVID-19. The method was immunoSEQ multiplex PCR; TCRdb's version includes in-frame clones alone and lacks a portion of them. This table has around 340,000 clones, around nine tenths appearing once. What was sequenced was peripheral blood. These receptor sequences come from a woman aged 55-75 years with COVID-19, enrolled during active disease. CDR3s include the opening cysteine and the closing phenylalanine or tryptophan. D genes are given only for firm matches. Clone size, where shown, is once, few, many, or a class for clones that have expanded.

D	size	V	J	DNA	CDR3
TRBD1	-	TRBV20-1	TRBJ1-1	TGCAGTGCTAGTCCCGCAGGGGGGTTCGGAGCTTTCTTT	CSASPAGGFGAFF
TRBD1	-	TRBV5-8	TRBJ2-3	TGTGCCAGCAGCCCGACAGGGTTTGTCGCAGATACGCAGTATTTT	CASSPTGFVADTQYF
-	-	TRBV2	TRBJ2-3	TGTGCCAGCAGCCAATCTGGGAGTGAACCAGATACGCAGTATTTT	CASSQSGSEPDTQYF
-	-	TRBV30	TRBJ2-2	TGTGCCTGGAGAAGACCGGGTAACATCGGGGAGCTGTTTTTT	CAWRRPGNIGELFF
-	-	TRBV27	TRBJ2-7	TGTGCCAGCAGTTTATCGGCCCAGGGTATATACGAGCAGTACTTC	CASSLSAQGIYEQYF
-	-	TRBV5-1	TRBJ2-2	TGCGCCAGCAGCTTTGGGACTGAAGGCGGGGAGCTGTTTTTT	CASSFGTEGGELFF
TRBD1	-	TRBV7-9	TRBJ1-1	TGTGCCAGCAGCTTCCAGGGGGCTTACACTGAAGCTTTCTTT	CASSFQGAYTEAFF
TRBD2	few	TRBV2	TRBJ2-5	TGTGCCAGCAGTTATGTGACTAGCGGGGCCCAGTACTTC	CASSYVTSGAQYF
TRBD1	-	TRBV6-2/TRBV6-3	TRBJ1-1	TGTGCCAGCAGCCCAGGGGGCCGGGGCACTGAAGCTTTCTTT	CASSPGGRGTEAFF
TRBD1	-	TRBV7-9	TRBJ2-2	TGTGCCAGCAGCTTATTCGGGACAGGGTTCGGGGAGCTGTTTTTT	CASSLFGTGFGELFF
-	-	TRBV9	TRBJ2-6	TGTGCCAGCAGCGTAGGTCCGGGGACTGGGGCCAACGTCCTGACTTTC	CASSVGPGTGANVLTF
TRBD1	-	TRBV4-3	TRBJ1-2	TGCGCCAGCAGCCCAAGGGAGACAGGGGGCGATGGCTACACCTTC	CASSPRETGGDGYTF
-	-	TRBV10-3	TRBJ2-7	TGTGCCATCACCGCTGGCCAGGGGAGTAGCGAGCAGTACTTC	CAITAGQGSSEQYF
TRBD2	-	TRBV19	TRBJ2-2	TGTGCCAGTAGTATCGGGGGGGCCGGGGAGCTGTTTTTT	CASSIGGAGELFF
TRBD2	-	TRBV7-9	TRBJ2-3	TGTGCCAGCAGTCTTACTAGCGGGCTCAGGGATACGCAGTATTTT	CASSLTSGLRDTQYF
TRBD1	few	TRBV7-2	TRBJ1-6	TGTGCCAGCAGCGAAGCCGGGACAGGGTATTCACCCCTCCACTTT	CASSEAGTGYSPLHF
TRBD1	-	TRBV5-1	TRBJ1-1	TGCGCCAGCAGCCCGACCCTGGCAGGGGGAACTGAAGCTTTCTTT	CASSPTLAGGTEAFF
-	-	TRBV6-5	TRBJ2-7	TGTGCCAGCAGTTACAGTGGGAGAAGGGCCCACGAGCAGTACTTC	CASSYSGRRAHEQYF
-	-	TRBV6-5	TRBJ1-1	TGTGCCAGCAGTTACGACTGGGTGAACACTGAAGCTTTCTTT	CASSYDWVNTEAFF
-	-	TRBV18	TRBJ1-2	TGTGCCAGCTCACCTCAGGACAGCTCGCTGTATGGCTACACCTTC	CASSPQDSSLYGYTF
-	-	TRBV6-4	TRBJ1-5	TGTGCCAGCAGTGAGCATACAGGGCGTAGCAATCAGCCCCAGCATTTT	CASSEHTGRSNQPQHF
-	-	TRBV6-2/TRBV6-3	TRBJ1-1	TGTGCCAGCAGCTTACAGGGAAGGGACACTGAAGCTTTCTTT	CASSLQGRDTEAFF
-	few	TRBV5-1	TRBJ1-2	TGCGCCAGCAACGAGGGTTACTATGGCTACACCTTC	CASNEGYYGYTF
-	once	TRBV21-1	TRBJ2-1	TGTGCCAGCAGCCATGGGGGCTGCTTGAGCTCCTACAATGAGCAGTTCTTC	CASSHGGCLSSYNEQFF
TRBD2	-	TRBV2	TRBJ2-3	TGTGCCAGCAGTGAAAGGGGACTAGTCTTGACAGATACGCAGTATTTT	CASSERGLVLTDTQYF
-	-	TRBV6-6	TRBJ2-7	TGTGCCAGCAGTTCCGGACAGCAGAGTACCTACGAGCAGTACTTC	CASSSGQQSTYEQYF
TRBD2	-	TRBV15	TRBJ2-3	TGTGCCACCAGCAGAGCTAGCGGGGCCGATACGCAGTATTTT	CATSRASGADTQYF